This passage covers 8 T cell receptor beta chains from one sample sequenced in a study of metastatic and nonmetastatic thyroid tumors. Each patient came to thyroid surgery without any prior treatment (of any kind). TCRdb re-analyzed the PCR reads using MiXCR. The data contain 9,600 or so clones, 9.5% to 13% of them seen just once; the ten biggest clones take up less than 10%. Sequencing input: tumor tissue. These receptors were collected from a female donor with papillary thyroid cancer or a benign thyroid nodule (not recorded which). Some clones in this sample may be carry-over from other donors' samples.

This clone has ten or more counts. This rearrangement joins TRBV14 to TRBJ2-3; D is uncertain. Germline V gene sequence: CDR1 SGHDN, CDR2 FVKESK. Trimming stripped 4 bases from V and 4 bases from J, with 12 bases between. CDR3 length equals 14 residues. Here the CDR3 reads CASSRARPPDTQYF. The CDR3, as DNA: TGTGCCAGCAGCCGGGCCCGTCCGCCAGATACGCAGTATTTT.

This clone has ten or more counts. The J gene is TRBJ1-6, the V gene TRBV30, with D hard to call. Germline V gene data show CDR1 as GTSNPN and CDR2 as SVGIG (reference sequence). The CDR3 extends over 15 amino acids. V was pared by 3 bases and J by 7 bases, with 16 bases between. The CDR3 bases are TGTGCCTGGAGCCTGACGGGTTTGGGGAATTCACCCCTCCACTTT. As protein: CAWSLTGLGNSPLHF.

This clone was counted at least ten times. This chain joins TRBV3-1 and TRBJ2-5; 10 nucleotides align to TRBD2. Germline V gene sequence: CDR1 LGHDT, CDR2 YNNKEL (reference sequence). This CDR3 is built from 15 residues. The V segment lost 0 bases and the J segment 7 bases; nucleotides outside the gene matches: 5. CDR3 region: CASSQDSGGRGTQYF. For the CDR3, the DNA is TGTGCCAGCAGCCAAGATAGCGGGGGGCGGGGGACCCAGTACTTC.

This clone appeared many times. This rearrangement joins TRBV5-1 to TRBJ2-3; 10 nucleotides line up with TRBD2. CDR1 and CDR2 from the germline V gene are SGHRS and YFSETQ. The CDR3 length is 15 residues. V lost 4 bases, J lost 7 bases, and 9 bases stayed unmatched. CDR3 DNA sequence: TGCGCCAGCAGCCGAACAAGCGGGGGGGTAAATACGCAGTATTTT. It encodes CASSRTSGGVNTQYF. The full variable domain, rest sourced from reference TRBV5-1 and TRBJ2-3, is KAGVTQTPRYLIKTRGQQVTLSCSPISGHRSVSWYQQTPGQGLQFLFEYFSETQRNKGNFPGRFSGRQFSNSRSEMNVSTLELGDSALYLCASSRTSGGVNTQYFGPGTRLTVL.

This clone is labeled as medium-sized. The gene calls are TRBV28 and TRBJ2-1; perhaps TRBD1 as D (5 bases). Germline V gene sequence: CDR1 MDHEN, CDR2 SYDVKM. Trimming pared 7 bases from V and 4 bases from J, leaving 14 bases between. CDR3 length: 14 residues. CDR3 coding DNA: TGTGCCAGCACGCAGAGACAGAATTACAATGAGCAGTTCTTC. This translates into CASTQRQNYNEQFF. The full variable domain, rest sourced from reference TRBV28 and TRBJ2-1, is DVKVTQSSRYLVKRTGEKVFLECVQDMDHENMFWYRQDPGLGLRLIYFSYDVKMKEKGDIPEGYSVSREKKERFSLILESASTNQTSMYLCASTQRQNYNEQFFGPGTRLTVL.

By share, this clone counts as medium-sized. The V gene is TRBV12-3 or TRBV12-4, the J gene TRBJ1-5, with D perhaps matching TRBD1 (5 bases). The CDR3 is made up of 14 amino acids. The V end was cut by 2 bases, the J end by 7 bases, with 12 bases between. The CDR3 region has the DNA TGTGCCAGCAGTTTAATCGGACAACAACAGCCCCAGCATTTT. Its translation: CASSLIGQQQPQHF.

This clone is judged medium-sized. The J gene is TRBJ2-1, the V gene TRBV6-2 or TRBV6-3; tentatively, D is TRBD2 (5 bases). Looked up from germline, CDR1 is MNHEY and CDR2 is SVGEGT. This CDR3 has 16 amino acids. Trimming stripped 3 bases from V and 8 bases from J, with 20 bases between. The CDR3: CASSYKDLAWMYEQFF. CDR3 sequence (DNA): TGTGCCAGCAGTTATAAGGACTTGGCTTGGATGTATGAGCAGTTCTTC.

Ten or more counts support this clone. The chain is built from TRBV20-1 and TRBJ2-1; the match to TRBD1 covers 9 bases. Germline-derived CDR1 and CDR2 are DFQATT and SNEGSKA (reference sequence). V lost 5 bases to trimming and J lost 5 bases; unmatched junction nucleotides: 7. This CDR3 comprises 14 residues. CDR3 in DNA: TGCAGTGCTCCCCAGCACAGGGGGCACAATGAGCAGTTCTTC. This codes for CSAPQHRGHNEQFF.